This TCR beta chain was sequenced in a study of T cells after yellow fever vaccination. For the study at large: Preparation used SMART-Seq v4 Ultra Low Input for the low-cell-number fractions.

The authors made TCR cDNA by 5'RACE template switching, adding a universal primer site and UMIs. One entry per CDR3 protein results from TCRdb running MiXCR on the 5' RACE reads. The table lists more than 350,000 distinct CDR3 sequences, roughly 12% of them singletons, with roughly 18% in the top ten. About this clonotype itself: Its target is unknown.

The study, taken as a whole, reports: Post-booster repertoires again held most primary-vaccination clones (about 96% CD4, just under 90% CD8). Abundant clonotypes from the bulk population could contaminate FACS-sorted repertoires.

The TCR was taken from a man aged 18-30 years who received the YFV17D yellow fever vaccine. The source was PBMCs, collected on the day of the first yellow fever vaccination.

CDR3 coding DNA: TGTGCCAGCAGTGACGACGGATTCTCCTACAATGAGCAGTTCTTC. Its protein product is CASSDDGFSYNEQFF. J is TRBJ2-1 and V is TRBV25-1; no clear D gene. The CDR3 length is 15 residues. Trimming removed 3 bases at V and 0 bases at J, with 9 bases between. In germline, CDR1 is MGHDK, CDR2 SYGVNS.